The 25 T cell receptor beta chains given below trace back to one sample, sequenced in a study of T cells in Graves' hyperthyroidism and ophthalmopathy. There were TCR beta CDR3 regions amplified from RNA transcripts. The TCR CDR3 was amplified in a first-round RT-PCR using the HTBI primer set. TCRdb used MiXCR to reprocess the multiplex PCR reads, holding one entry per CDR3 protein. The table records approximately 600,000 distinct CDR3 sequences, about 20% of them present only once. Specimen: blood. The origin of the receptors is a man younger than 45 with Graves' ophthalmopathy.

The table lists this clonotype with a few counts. The CDR3 DNA is TGTGCCAGCAGTGAAACCCAGGGCAATCAGCCCCAGCATTTT. It encodes CASSETQGNQPQHF. V and J are TRBV25-1 and TRBJ1-5; the D is unclear. Between the trimmed V and J ends, which lost 2 bases and 2 bases, there was a span of 7 bases. This CDR3 comprises 14 residues. From germline, CDR1 is MGHDK and CDR2 SYGVNS.

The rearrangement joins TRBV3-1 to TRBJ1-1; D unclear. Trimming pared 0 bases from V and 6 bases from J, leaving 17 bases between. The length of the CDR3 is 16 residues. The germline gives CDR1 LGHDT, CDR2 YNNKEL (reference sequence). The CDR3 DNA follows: TGTGCCAGCAGCCAAGATCCTGAAACTTGGCGAGCTGAAGCTTTCTTT. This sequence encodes CASSQDPETWRAEAFF.

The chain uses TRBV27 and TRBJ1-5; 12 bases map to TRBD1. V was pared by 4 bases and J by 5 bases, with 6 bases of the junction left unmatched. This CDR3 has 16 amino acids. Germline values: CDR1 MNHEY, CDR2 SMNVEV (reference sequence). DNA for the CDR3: TGTGCCAGCAGTTCCCTCGGGACAGGGGGCTATCAGCCCCAGCATTTT. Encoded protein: CASSSLGTGGYQPQHF.

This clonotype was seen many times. CDR3 DNA sequence: TGTGCCTGGAGTGGAGGGACTAGCGGGAAGCAGTTCTTC. Its protein is CAWSGGTSGKQFF. The J gene is TRBJ2-1, the V gene TRBV30; 13 bases fit TRBD2. V lost 1 base and J lost 11; bases outside the gene matches: 2. CDR3 length: 13 residues. CDR1 GTSNPN and CDR2 SVGIG come from the germline V gene (reference sequence).

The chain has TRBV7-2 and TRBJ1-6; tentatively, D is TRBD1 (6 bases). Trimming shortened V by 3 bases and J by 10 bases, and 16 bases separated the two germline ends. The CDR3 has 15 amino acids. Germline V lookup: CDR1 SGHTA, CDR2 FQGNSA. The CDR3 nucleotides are TGTGCCAGCAGCTTTTCACGGAGTCAGGGGTCACCCCTCCACTTT. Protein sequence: CASSFSRSQGSPLHF.

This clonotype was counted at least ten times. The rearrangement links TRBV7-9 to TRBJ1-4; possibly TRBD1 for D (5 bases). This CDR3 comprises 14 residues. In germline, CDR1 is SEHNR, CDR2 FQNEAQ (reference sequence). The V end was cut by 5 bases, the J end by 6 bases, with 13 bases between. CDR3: CASSGGQGHEKLFF. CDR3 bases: TGTGCCAGCAGCGGCGGGCAGGGTCATGAAAAACTGTTTTTT.

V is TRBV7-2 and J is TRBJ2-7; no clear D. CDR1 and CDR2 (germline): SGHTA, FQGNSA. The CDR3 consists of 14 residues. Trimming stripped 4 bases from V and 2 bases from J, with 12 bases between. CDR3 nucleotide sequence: TGTGCCAGCAGCTCGCGACCAGGACCCTACGAGCAGTACTTC. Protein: CASSSRPGPYEQYF.

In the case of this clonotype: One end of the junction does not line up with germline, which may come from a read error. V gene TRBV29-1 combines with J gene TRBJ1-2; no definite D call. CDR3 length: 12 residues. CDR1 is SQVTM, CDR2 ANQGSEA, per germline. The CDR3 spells CIVARSSGGYTF. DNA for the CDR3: TGCATCGTTGCTAGGTCTAGTGGCGGCTACACCTTC.

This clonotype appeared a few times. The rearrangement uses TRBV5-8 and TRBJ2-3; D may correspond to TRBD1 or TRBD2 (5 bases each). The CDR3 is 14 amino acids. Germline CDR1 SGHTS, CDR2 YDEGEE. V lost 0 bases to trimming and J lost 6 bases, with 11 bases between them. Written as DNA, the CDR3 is TGTGCCAGCAGCTTGGGGGGCTCGGGGGATACGCAGTATTTT. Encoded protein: CASSLGGSGDTQYF.

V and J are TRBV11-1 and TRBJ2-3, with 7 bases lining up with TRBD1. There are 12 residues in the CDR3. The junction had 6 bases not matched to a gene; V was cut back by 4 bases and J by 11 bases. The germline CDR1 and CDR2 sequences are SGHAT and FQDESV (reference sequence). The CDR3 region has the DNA TGTGCCAGCAGCTCCGAAGACAGGGAGCAGTATTTT. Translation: CASSSEDREQYF.

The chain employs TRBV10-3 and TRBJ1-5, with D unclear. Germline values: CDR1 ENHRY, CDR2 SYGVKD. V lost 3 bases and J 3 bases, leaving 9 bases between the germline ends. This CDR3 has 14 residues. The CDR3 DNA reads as TGTGCCATCAGTGAAGCACGGAACAATCAGCCCCAGCATTTT. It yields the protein CAISEARNNQPQHF.

The CDR3 reads CASSQDHGLEDEQYF. CDR3 nucleotides: TGCGCCAGCAGCCAAGATCACGGACTAGAAGACGAGCAGTACTTC. The chain combines TRBV4-3 with TRBJ2-7, with TRBD2 matching 7 bases. The germline V gene encodes CDR1 LGHNA and CDR2 YSLEER. CDR3 length: 15 amino acids. The V gene end was trimmed by 0 bases and the J gene end by 5 bases; junction bases not matched to a gene: 7.

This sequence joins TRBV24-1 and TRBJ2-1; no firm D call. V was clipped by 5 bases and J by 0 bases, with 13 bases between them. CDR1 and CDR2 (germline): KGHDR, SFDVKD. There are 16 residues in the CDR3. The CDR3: CATSAAQLSSYNEQFF. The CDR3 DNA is TGTGCCACCAGTGCGGCCCAATTAAGCTCCTACAATGAGCAGTTCTTC.

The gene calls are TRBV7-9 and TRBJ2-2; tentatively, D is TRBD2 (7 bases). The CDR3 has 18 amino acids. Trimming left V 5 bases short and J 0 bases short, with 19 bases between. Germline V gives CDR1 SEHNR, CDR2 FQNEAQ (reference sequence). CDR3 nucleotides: TGTGCCAGCAGCGGGCAGGGGAGGGGGTTCGCGAACACCGGGGAGCTGTTTTTT. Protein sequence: CASSGQGRGFANTGELFF.

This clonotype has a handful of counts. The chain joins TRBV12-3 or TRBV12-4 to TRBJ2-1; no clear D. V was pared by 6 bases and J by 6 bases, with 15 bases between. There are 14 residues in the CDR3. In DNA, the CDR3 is TGTGCCAGCAGCGGGCCCCGGTGGGCCAATGAGCAGTTCTTC. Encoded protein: CASSGPRWANEQFF.

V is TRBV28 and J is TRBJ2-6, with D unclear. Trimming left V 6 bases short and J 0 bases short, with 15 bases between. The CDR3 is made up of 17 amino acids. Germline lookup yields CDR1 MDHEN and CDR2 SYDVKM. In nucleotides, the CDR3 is TGTGCCAGCAGAGCGAGTACGGAACTCTCTGGGGCCAACGTCCTGACTTTC. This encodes CASRASTELSGANVLTF.

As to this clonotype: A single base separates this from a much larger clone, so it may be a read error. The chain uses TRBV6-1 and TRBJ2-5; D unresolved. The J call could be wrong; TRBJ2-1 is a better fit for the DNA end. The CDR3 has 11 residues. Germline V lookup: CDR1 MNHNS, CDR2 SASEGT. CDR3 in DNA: TGTGCCAGCGCCCACGCGGAGACCCAGTTCTTC. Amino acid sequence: CASAHAETQFF.

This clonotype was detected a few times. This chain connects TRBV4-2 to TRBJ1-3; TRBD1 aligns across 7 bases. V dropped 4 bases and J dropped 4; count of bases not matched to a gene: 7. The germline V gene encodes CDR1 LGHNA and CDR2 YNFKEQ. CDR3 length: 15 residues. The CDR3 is CASSLDRASGNTIYF. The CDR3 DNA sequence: TGTGCCAGCAGCCTCGACAGGGCTTCCGGAAACACCATATATTTT.

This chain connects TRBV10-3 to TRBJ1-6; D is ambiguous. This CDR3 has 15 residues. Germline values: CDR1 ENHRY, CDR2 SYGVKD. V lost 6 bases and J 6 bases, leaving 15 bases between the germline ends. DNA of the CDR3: TGTGCCATCAGGTCCCGGGGTGAGGGTAATTCACCCCTCCACTTT. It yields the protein CAIRSRGEGNSPLHF.

DNA for the CDR3: TGTGCCAGCAGTTCCCCGGGACTAGCAGTCGAGCAGTACTTC. Translation: CASSSPGLAVEQYF. This chain connects TRBV2 to TRBJ2-7, with 9 bases aligning to TRBD2. The junction had 8 bases not matched to a gene; V was cut back by 5 bases and J by 6 bases. The CDR3 contains 14 residues. CDR1 is SNHLY and CDR2 is FYNNEI in the germline V gene.

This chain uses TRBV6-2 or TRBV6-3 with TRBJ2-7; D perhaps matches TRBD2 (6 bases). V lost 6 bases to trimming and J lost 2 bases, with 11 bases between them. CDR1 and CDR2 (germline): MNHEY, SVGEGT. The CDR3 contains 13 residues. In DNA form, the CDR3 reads TGTGCCAGCAGCAGGAGGGTCACCTACGAGCAGTACTTC. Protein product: CASSRRVTYEQYF.

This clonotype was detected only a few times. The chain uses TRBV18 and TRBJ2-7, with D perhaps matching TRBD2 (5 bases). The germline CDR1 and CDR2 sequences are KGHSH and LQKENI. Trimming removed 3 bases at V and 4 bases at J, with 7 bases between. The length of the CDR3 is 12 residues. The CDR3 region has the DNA TGTGCCAGCTCACCTGGGGAGTACGAGCAGTACTTC. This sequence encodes CASSPGEYEQYF.

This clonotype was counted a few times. Written as DNA, the CDR3 is TGTGCCAGCCGGACAGGGGGCTTCACAGATACGCAGTATTTT. Translation gives CASRTGGFTDTQYF. V and J are TRBV18 and TRBJ2-3; 11 bases align to TRBD1. This CDR3 has 14 amino acids. The trim removed 8 bases at V and 2 bases at J, leaving 3 bases unmatched. Germline CDR1 KGHSH, CDR2 LQKENI.

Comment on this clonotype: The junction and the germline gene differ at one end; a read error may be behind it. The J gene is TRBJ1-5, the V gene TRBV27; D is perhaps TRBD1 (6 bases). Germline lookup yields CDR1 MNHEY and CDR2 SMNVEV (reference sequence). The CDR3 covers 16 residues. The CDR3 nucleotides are TGTGCCAGCAGTCTATCGGGGACACGTAGTTGGAAGCCCCAGCATTTT. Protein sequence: CASSLSGTRSWKPQHF.

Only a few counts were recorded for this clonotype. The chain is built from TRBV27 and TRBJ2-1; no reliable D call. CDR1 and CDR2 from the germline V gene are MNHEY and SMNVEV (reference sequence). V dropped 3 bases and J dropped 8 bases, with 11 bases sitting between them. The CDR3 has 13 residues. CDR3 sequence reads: CASSFGFRDEQFF. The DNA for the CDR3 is TGTGCCAGCAGTTTCGGTTTTAGGGATGAGCAGTTCTTC.